What follows describes a single TCR beta chain. Its specificity is unknown. The data are from a study of siplizumab effects on memory and regulatory T cells. Study results and caveats: Naive T cells, seemingly more diverse than memory cells, seemed major alloresponse contributors. In roughly 80-96% of proliferating CD4+ or CD8+ clones, a naive or memory phenotype could not be assigned. Significant reduction of alloreactive sequences traceable to unstimulated CD4+ memory cells was observed with siplizumab.

The CDR3 contains 20 residues. Germline V CDR1 and CDR2: LGHNA, YNFKEQ. Unmatched junction bases numbered 16, after V lost 0 bases and J lost 3 bases. Only in-frame clones appear in the TCRdb table, and some are missing; sequencing was by immunoSEQ multiplex PCR. The table includes about 100,000 clones, 80% to 95% detected once. V is TRBV4-2 and J is TRBJ2-4; 8 bases agree with TRBD2. The clonotype comes from a human donor in good health. The sample taken for sequencing was non-Treg CD4+ T cells sorted from blood. CDR3 residues: CASSQDLAGGLTTVKNIQYF. The DNA for the CDR3 is TGTGCCAGCAGCCAAGATTTGGCGGGAGGCCTCACCACCGTCAAAAACATTCAGTACTTC.